This T cell receptor beta chain was recorded in a study of blood T cells in healthy people across ages. Trimming took 0 bases from V and 1 from J, leaving 15 bases between them. Per germline, CDR1 SGHTA and CDR2 FQGNSA. CDR3 length: 17 amino acids. This clonotype was observed a handful of times. Its matching antigen is unknown. A second PCR of 7 to 11 cycles used a sample-barcoded 5' primer and a J-beta primer mix. TCRdb reanalysed the 5' RACE reads using MiXCR and keeps one entry per CDR3 protein. This table holds some 900,000 distinct CDR3 sequences, around 48% found once. Each sample yielded at least 6 million isolated PBMCs. Total RNA, at least 5 micrograms per sample, was extracted from PBMCs. Points from the study as a whole: Comparison with aged donors showed that long-lived donors had more naive CD4+ cells and higher diversity. Leaving the PBMCs unsorted stopped any conclusive comparison of naive versus antigen-experienced cells.

This sequence was found in a young man in good health. The chain recombines TRBV7-2 with TRBJ1-2; D unresolved. Specimen: blood. This chain's CDR3 is CASSLALRLINNYGYTF. The CDR3 bases are TGTGCCAGCAGCTTAGCGCTTCGACTGATAAATAACTATGGCTACACCTTC.